Listed below are T cell receptor beta chains from one sample, sequenced in a study of identical twins. MiXCR, applied by TCRdb to the 5' RACE reads, yields one record per CDR3 protein. The table lists about 340,000 distinct CDR3 sequences, over 9% of them singletons. The sample also formed part of further work on yellow fever vaccine responses in identical twins.

Sequencing used CD8+ T cells sorted from blood. These receptors originate from a woman younger than 30 in good health. CDR3s include the opening cysteine and the closing phenylalanine or tryptophan. Fields, in order: J gene, D gene, clone size, V gene, CDR3 DNA, CDR3 protein. The D gene is left open where the match is weak. Clone sizes are given selectively: once, few, many, or a class where the clone is expanded.

J gene: TRBJ2-2; D gene: TRBD2; clone size: -; V gene: TRBV20-1; CDR3 DNA: TGCAGTGCTTGGGACCGGGGGCTAGCGGGAGTTTCCGGGGAGCTGTTTTTT; CDR3 protein: CSAWDRGLAGVSGELFF
J gene: TRBJ1-1; D gene: -; clone size: -; V gene: TRBV9; CDR3 DNA: TGTGCCAGCAGCGTAGAGACGGAGAACACTGAAGCTTTCTTT; CDR3 protein: CASSVETENTEAFF
J gene: TRBJ2-1; D gene: -; clone size: -; V gene: TRBV28; CDR3 DNA: TGTGCCAGCAGTTTCGGCTTAGCGGCAAGCTCCTACAATGAGCAGTTCTTC; CDR3 protein: CASSFGLAASSYNEQFF
J gene: TRBJ2-1; D gene: -; clone size: -; V gene: TRBV4-1; CDR3 DNA: TGCGCCAGCAGCCAACCCCGGGAGCGGGCACCCAACAATGAGCAGTTCTTC; CDR3 protein: CASSQPRERAPNNEQFF
J gene: TRBJ1-2; D gene: -; clone size: few; V gene: TRBV15; CDR3 DNA: TGTGCCACCAGCAGAGTAGCAGACAACTATGGCTACACCTTC; CDR3 protein: CATSRVADNYGYTF
J gene: TRBJ2-3; D gene: -; clone size: few; V gene: TRBV7-6; CDR3 DNA: TGTGCCAGCAGCCAACTTGTGGGGAGCACAGATACGCAGTATTTT; CDR3 protein: CASSQLVGSTDTQYF
J gene: TRBJ2-3; D gene: -; clone size: -; V gene: TRBV27; CDR3 DNA: TGTGCCAGCAGTTCAGGGTTTATTACAGATACGCAGTATTTT; CDR3 protein: CASSSGFITDTQYF
J gene: TRBJ2-5; D gene: -; clone size: few; V gene: TRBV28; CDR3 DNA: TGTGCCAGCAGTGCCTCGGGGGCCCTATCGAATCAAGAGACCCAGTACTTC; CDR3 protein: CASSASGALSNQETQYF
J gene: TRBJ2-1; D gene: TRBD2; clone size: many; V gene: TRBV5-1; CDR3 DNA: TGCGCCAGCAGCTTGGCCGGGACTAGCTACAATGAGCAGTTCTTC; CDR3 protein: CASSLAGTSYNEQFF
J gene: TRBJ2-2; D gene: -; clone size: -; V gene: TRBV24-1; CDR3 DNA: TGTGCCACCAGTGATTTGACAGTGAACACCGGGGAGCTGTTTTTT; CDR3 protein: CATSDLTVNTGELFF
J gene: TRBJ2-5; D gene: -; clone size: -; V gene: TRBV11-2; CDR3 DNA: TGTGCCAGCACCCCCGTTGGGGGGGAGACCCAGTACTTC; CDR3 protein: CASTPVGGETQYF
J gene: TRBJ1-5; D gene: TRBD1; clone size: -; V gene: TRBV20-1; CDR3 DNA: TGCAGTGCACAATACCTAAAGACAGGGAATCAGCCCCAGCATTTT; CDR3 protein: CSAQYLKTGNQPQHF
J gene: TRBJ2-3; D gene: -; clone size: -; V gene: TRBV3-1; CDR3 DNA: TGTGCCAGCAGCCAAGGTTCGGGAGTAGGCACAGATACGCAGTATTTT; CDR3 protein: CASSQGSGVGTDTQYF
J gene: TRBJ2-2; D gene: TRBD1; clone size: few; V gene: TRBV5-6; CDR3 DNA: TGTGCCAGCAGCTTGGCCGCCGGGACAGGGCGTTTTCTGAACACCGGGGAGCTGTTTTTT; CDR3 protein: CASSLAAGTGRFLNTGELFF
J gene: TRBJ2-1; D gene: -; clone size: -; V gene: TRBV12-3/TRBV12-4; CDR3 DNA: TGTGCCAGCAGTACCCCCGGGAGAAACAATGAGCAGTTCTTC; CDR3 protein: CASSTPGRNNEQFF
J gene: TRBJ1-1; D gene: -; clone size: -; V gene: TRBV6-5; CDR3 DNA: TGTGCCAGCAGTTTAGGGATTTCGAGTGAAGCTTTCTTT; CDR3 protein: CASSLGISSEAFF
J gene: TRBJ2-1; D gene: -; clone size: few; V gene: TRBV7-2; CDR3 DNA: TGTGCCAGCAGCATCCCGCTGTCTCCGAATGAGCAGTTCTTC; CDR3 protein: CASSIPLSPNEQFF
J gene: TRBJ1-4; D gene: TRBD1; clone size: few; V gene: TRBV18; CDR3 DNA: TGTGCCAGCTCCCCCAAACGGACAGGGGATGAAAAACTGTTTTTT; CDR3 protein: CASSPKRTGDEKLFF
J gene: TRBJ2-1; D gene: TRBD1; clone size: many; V gene: TRBV5-1; CDR3 DNA: TGCGCCAGCAGCTCCACAGGGGCCCCCTCCTACAATGAGCAGTTCTTC; CDR3 protein: CASSSTGAPSYNEQFF
J gene: TRBJ1-1; D gene: -; clone size: -; V gene: TRBV2; CDR3 DNA: TGTGCCTACGGGACGGGGGGGAACACTGAAGCTTTCTTT; CDR3 protein: CAYGTGGNTEAFF
J gene: TRBJ1-6; D gene: TRBD1; clone size: few; V gene: TRBV7-9; CDR3 DNA: TGTGCCAGCAGCCGACGGACAGGGGAAAATTCACCCCTCCACTTT; CDR3 protein: CASSRRTGENSPLHF
J gene: TRBJ2-1; D gene: -; clone size: few; V gene: TRBV9; CDR3 DNA: TGTGCCAGCAGCGTAGAGGCCTCCTACAATGAGCAGTTCTTC; CDR3 protein: CASSVEASYNEQFF
J gene: TRBJ1-1; D gene: TRBD1; clone size: few; V gene: TRBV10-3; CDR3 DNA: TGTGCCATCAGTCCAACCCTGGACAGGGTCACTGAAGCTTTCTTT; CDR3 protein: CAISPTLDRVTEAFF
J gene: TRBJ2-7; D gene: TRBD1; clone size: many; V gene: TRBV5-1; CDR3 DNA: TGCGCCAGCAGCCGGGGACAGGGAGGCTACGAGCAGTACTTC; CDR3 protein: CASSRGQGGYEQYF
J gene: TRBJ2-7; D gene: -; clone size: -; V gene: TRBV3-1; CDR3 DNA: TGTGCCAGCAGCCAGGGTAGGGGACCCTACGAGCAGTACTTC; CDR3 protein: CASSQGRGPYEQYF
J gene: TRBJ1-1; D gene: -; clone size: -; V gene: TRBV12-3/TRBV12-4; CDR3 DNA: TGTGCCAGCAGTCAGGACCCAATGAACACTGAAGCTTTCTTT; CDR3 protein: CASSQDPMNTEAFF
J gene: TRBJ2-2; D gene: -; clone size: few; V gene: TRBV12-5; CDR3 DNA: TGTGCTAGTGGTTTGCCCGGGGAGCTGTTTTTT; CDR3 protein: CASGLPGELFF
J gene: TRBJ2-1; D gene: -; clone size: -; V gene: TRBV12-3/TRBV12-4; CDR3 DNA: TGTGCCAGCAGCCCAGGGGGGGGCTGGGATGAGCAGTTCTTC; CDR3 protein: CASSPGGGWDEQFF
J gene: TRBJ1-5; D gene: TRBD1; clone size: -; V gene: TRBV28; CDR3 DNA: TGTGCCAGCAGTACTATAGGCGGGACAGGTCAACAGCCCCAGCATTTT; CDR3 protein: CASSTIGGTGQQPQHF
J gene: TRBJ2-1; D gene: TRBD2; clone size: -; V gene: TRBV20-1; CDR3 DNA: TGCAGTGCACGCTCGGCGGGGGTACAGTTCTTC; CDR3 protein: CSARSAGVQFF
J gene: TRBJ1-2; D gene: -; clone size: few; V gene: TRBV13; CDR3 DNA: TGTGCCAGCAGCTACGAAATTAAGCCAGGAGGGTTTGGCTACACCTTC; CDR3 protein: CASSYEIKPGGFGYTF
J gene: TRBJ2-5; D gene: TRBD2; clone size: -; V gene: TRBV6-5; CDR3 DNA: TGTGCCAGCAGTTACGCGGGGGGCCAAGAGACCCAGTACTTC; CDR3 protein: CASSYAGGQETQYF
J gene: TRBJ2-7; D gene: -; clone size: -; V gene: TRBV18; CDR3 DNA: TGTGCCAGCCGGGAGGGACAGGACTACGAGCAGTACTTC; CDR3 protein: CASREGQDYEQYF
J gene: TRBJ2-1; D gene: -; clone size: few; V gene: TRBV12-3/TRBV12-4; CDR3 DNA: TGTGCCAGCAGTGCCCCGCGACAGTGGGGGAATGAGCAGTTCTTC; CDR3 protein: CASSAPRQWGNEQFF
J gene: TRBJ2-6; D gene: -; clone size: few; V gene: TRBV10-2; CDR3 DNA: TGCGCCAGCAGTAACCCCGGACGTCACTCTGGGGCCAACGTCCTGACTTTC; CDR3 protein: CASSNPGRHSGANVLTF
J gene: TRBJ2-6; D gene: -; clone size: once; V gene: TRBV6-2/TRBV6-3; CDR3 DNA: TGTGCCAGCAGTAAGAGCCCCTCTGGGGCCAACGTCCTGACTTTC; CDR3 protein: CASSKSPSGANVLTF
J gene: TRBJ1-1; D gene: TRBD1; clone size: few; V gene: TRBV9; CDR3 DNA: TGTGCCAGCATGGTGGGGACAGGGTCTTTATCTGAAGCTTTCTTT; CDR3 protein: CASMVGTGSLSEAFF
J gene: TRBJ2-2; D gene: -; clone size: many; V gene: TRBV15; CDR3 DNA: TGTGCCACCAGTTTCCGGACAGATACCGGGGAGCTGTTTTTT; CDR3 protein: CATSFRTDTGELFF
J gene: TRBJ2-1; D gene: TRBD2; clone size: -; V gene: TRBV28; CDR3 DNA: TGTGCCAGCAGTCCCCCGGGACTACCCGACAATGAGCAGTTCTTC; CDR3 protein: CASSPPGLPDNEQFF
J gene: TRBJ2-5; D gene: -; clone size: -; V gene: TRBV7-9; CDR3 DNA: TGTGCCAGCAGCACCTGGGGAGCTGTGGAGACCCAGTACTTC; CDR3 protein: CASSTWGAVETQYF
J gene: TRBJ2-2; D gene: TRBD2; clone size: -; V gene: TRBV4-2; CDR3 DNA: TGTGCCAGCAGCCCACTAGCGGACCACACCGGGGAGCTGTTTTTT; CDR3 protein: CASSPLADHTGELFF
J gene: TRBJ1-1; D gene: -; clone size: -; V gene: TRBV4-1; CDR3 DNA: TGCGCCAGCAGCCGCAAAACTGGCGGATACACTGAAGCTTTCTTT; CDR3 protein: CASSRKTGGYTEAFF